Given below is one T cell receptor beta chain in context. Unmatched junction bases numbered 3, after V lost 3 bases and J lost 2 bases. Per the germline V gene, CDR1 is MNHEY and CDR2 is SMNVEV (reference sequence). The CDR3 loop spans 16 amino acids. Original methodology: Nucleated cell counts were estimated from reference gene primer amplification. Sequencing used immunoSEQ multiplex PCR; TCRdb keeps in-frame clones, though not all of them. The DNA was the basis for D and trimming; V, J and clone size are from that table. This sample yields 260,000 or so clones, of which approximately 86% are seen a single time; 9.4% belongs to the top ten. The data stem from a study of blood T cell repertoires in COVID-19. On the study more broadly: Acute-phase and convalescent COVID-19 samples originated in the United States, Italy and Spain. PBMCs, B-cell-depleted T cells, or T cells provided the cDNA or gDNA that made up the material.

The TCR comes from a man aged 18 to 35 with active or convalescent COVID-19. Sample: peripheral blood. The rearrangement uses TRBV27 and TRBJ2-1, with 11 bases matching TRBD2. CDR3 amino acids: CASSFSTSGAYNEQFF. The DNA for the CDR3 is TGTGCCAGCAGTTTCTCGACTAGCGGGGCCTACAATGAGCAGTTCTTC.